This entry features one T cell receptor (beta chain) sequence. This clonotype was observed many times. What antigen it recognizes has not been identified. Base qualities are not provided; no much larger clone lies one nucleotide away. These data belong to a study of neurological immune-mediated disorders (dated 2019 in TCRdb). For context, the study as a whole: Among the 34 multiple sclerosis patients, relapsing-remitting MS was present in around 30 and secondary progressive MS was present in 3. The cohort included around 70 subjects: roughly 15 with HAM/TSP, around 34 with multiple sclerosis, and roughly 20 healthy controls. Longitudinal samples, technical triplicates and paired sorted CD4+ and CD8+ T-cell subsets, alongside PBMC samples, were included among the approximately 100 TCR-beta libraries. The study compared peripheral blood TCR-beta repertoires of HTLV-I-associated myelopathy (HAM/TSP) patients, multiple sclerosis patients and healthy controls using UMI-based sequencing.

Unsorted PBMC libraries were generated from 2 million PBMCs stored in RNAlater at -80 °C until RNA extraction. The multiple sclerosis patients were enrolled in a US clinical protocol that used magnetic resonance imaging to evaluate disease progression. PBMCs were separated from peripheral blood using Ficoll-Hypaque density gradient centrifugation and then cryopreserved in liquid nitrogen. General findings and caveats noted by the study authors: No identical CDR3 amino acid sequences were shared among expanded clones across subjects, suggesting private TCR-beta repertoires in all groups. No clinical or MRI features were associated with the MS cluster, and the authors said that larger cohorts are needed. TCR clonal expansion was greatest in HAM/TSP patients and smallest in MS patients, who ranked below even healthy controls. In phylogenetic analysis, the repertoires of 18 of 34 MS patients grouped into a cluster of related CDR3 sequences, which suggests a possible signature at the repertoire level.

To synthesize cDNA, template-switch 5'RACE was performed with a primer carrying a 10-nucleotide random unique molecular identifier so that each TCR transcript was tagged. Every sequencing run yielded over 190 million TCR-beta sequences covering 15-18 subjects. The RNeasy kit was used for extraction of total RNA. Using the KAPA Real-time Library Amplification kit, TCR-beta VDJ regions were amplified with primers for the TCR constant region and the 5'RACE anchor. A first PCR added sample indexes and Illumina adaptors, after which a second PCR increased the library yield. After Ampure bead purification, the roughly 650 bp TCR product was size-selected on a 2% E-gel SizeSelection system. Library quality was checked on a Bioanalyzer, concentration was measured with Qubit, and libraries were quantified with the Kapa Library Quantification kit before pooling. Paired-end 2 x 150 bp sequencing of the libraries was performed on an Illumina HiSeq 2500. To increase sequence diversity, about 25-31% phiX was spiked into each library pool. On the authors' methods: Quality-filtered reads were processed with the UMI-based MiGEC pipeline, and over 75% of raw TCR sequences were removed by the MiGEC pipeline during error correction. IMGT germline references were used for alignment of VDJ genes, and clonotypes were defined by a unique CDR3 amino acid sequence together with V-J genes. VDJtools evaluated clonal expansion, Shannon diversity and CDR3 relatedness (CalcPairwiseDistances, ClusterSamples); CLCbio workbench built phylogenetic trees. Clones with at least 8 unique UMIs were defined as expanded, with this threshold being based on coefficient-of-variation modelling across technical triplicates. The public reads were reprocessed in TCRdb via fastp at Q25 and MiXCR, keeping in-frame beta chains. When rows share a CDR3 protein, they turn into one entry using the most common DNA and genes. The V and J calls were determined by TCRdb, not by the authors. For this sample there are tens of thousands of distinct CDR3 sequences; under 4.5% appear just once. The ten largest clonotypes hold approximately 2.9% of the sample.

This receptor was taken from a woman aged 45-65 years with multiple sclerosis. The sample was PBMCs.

The CDR3 loop reads CASSYSGLEETQYF. The DNA sequence is as follows: TGTGCCAGCAGTTACTCCGGCCTGGAGGAGACCCAGTACTTC. This chain joins TRBV6-2 or TRBV6-3 to TRBJ2-5, with the D gene not confidently named. V is clipped by 0 bases and J by 5 bases, and the sequence between their germline boundaries is 10 bases long. Including cysteine and phenylalanine, the CDR3 has 14 amino acids. The entry retains the CDR3 DNA only, 42 bases that are in frame from base 1. CDR1 and CDR2 are drawn from the germline V gene: MNHEY, SVGEGT.